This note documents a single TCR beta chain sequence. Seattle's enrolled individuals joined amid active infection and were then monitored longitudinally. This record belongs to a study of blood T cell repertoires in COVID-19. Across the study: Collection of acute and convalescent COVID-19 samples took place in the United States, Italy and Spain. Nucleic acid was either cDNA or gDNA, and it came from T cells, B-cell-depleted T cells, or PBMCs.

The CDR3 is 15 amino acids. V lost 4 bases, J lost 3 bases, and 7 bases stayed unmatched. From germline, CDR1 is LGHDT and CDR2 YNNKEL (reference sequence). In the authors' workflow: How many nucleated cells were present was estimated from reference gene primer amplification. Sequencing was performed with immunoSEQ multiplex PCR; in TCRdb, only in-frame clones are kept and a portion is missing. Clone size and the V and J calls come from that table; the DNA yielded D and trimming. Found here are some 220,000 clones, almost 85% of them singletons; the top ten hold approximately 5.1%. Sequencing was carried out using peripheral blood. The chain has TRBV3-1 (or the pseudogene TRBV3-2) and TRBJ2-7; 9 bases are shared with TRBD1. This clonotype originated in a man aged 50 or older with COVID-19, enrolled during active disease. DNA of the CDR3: TGTGCCAGCAGCCTCCGGGGGACAGGGAGCTACGAGCAGTACTTC. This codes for CASSLRGTGSYEQYF.